This T cell receptor beta chain came from a study of radiotherapy plus CTLA-4 blockade in lung cancer. Points from the study as a whole: An expansion of tumor-derived TCR clones occurred in blood after radiotherapy plus ipilimumab.

The study gave focal radiation plus ipilimumab CTLA-4 blockade to patients with chemo-refractory metastatic non-small-cell lung cancer. On this clone: Its antigen remains unidentified.

The CDR3 extends over 13 amino acids. Trimming took 6 bases from V and 6 from J, leaving 14 bases between them. Germline V gives CDR1 MNHNY, CDR2 SVGAGI (reference sequence). The protocol was immunoSEQ multiplex PCR, while the TCRdb copy is restricted to in-frame clones and leaves out a portion. In the table there are 85,000 to 100,000 clones, approximately 86% of which are singletons. Sequenced here: peripheral blood, sampled from a patient treated with radiotherapy plus ipilimumab. This chain links TRBV6-6 with TRBJ1-2; D is uncertain. The sequence derives from a human donor with non-small cell lung cancer that progressed on radiotherapy plus ipilimumab. The CDR3 reads CASSRLPGHGYTF. The CDR3 DNA sequence: TGTGCCAGCAGCCGCCTACCCGGGCATGGCTACACCTTC.